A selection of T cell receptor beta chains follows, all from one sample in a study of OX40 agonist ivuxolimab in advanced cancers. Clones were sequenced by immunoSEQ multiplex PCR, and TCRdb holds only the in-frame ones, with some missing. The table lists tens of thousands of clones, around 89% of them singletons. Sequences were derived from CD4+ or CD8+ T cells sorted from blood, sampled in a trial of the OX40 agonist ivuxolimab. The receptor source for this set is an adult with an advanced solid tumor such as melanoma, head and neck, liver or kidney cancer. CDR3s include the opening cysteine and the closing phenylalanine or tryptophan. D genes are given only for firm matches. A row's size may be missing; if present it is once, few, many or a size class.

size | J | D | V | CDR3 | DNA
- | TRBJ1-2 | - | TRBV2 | CASSRGAGDYGYTF | TGTGCCAGCAGTAGGGGGGCTGGGGACTATGGCTACACCTTC
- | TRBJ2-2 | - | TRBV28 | CASSLYTDTGELFF | TGTGCCAGCAGTTTATACACAGACACCGGGGAGCTGTTTTTT
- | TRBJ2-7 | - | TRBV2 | CASSEEDEQYF | TGTGCCAGCAGTGAAGAGGACGAGCAGTACTTC
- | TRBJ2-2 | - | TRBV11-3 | CASSLEVRRTSNTGELFF | TGTGCCAGCAGCTTAGAGGTCAGGCGCACCTCGAACACCGGGGAGCTGTTTTTT
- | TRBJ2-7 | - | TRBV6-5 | CASSYGQNRAYEQYF | TGTGCCAGCAGTTATGGTCAAAACAGGGCCTACGAGCAGTACTTC
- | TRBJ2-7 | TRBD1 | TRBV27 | CASSQLLGQGSYEQYF | TGTGCCAGCAGTCAACTCCTAGGACAGGGCTCCTACGAGCAGTACTTC
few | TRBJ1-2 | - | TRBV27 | CASSLSRGHIYGYTF | TGTGCCAGCAGTTTATCGAGGGGACATATCTATGGCTACACCTTC
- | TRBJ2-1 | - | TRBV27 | CASSLLAQLTYNEQFF | TGTGCCAGCAGTTTACTAGCGCAATTAACTTACAATGAGCAGTTCTTC
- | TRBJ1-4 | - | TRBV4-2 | CASSQDLFNPGKLFF | TGTGCCAGCAGCCAAGATCTTTTTAACCCGGGAAAACTGTTTTTT
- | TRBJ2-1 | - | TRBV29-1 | CSVDDYPSYNEQFF | TGCAGCGTTGATGACTACCCCTCCTACAATGAGCAGTTCTTC
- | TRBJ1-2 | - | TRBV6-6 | CASSYAESYYGYTF | TGTGCCAGCAGTTACGCGGAAAGCTACTATGGCTACACCTTC
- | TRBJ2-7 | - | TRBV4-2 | CASSPAGQLADEQYF | TGTGCCAGCAGCCCCGCGGGGCAGTTAGCCGACGAGCAGTACTTC
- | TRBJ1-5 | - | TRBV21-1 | CASRHAEGLFSNQPQHF | TGTGCCAGCAGACACGCGGAGGGGCTCTTTAGCAATCAGCCCCAGCATTTT
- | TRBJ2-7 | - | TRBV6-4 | CASSDLPPSTEQYF | TGTGCCAGCAGTGACTTACCCCCCTCGACCGAGCAGTACTTC
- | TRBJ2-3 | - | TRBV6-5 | CASSPGTEQDTQYF | TGTGCCAGCAGCCCAGGGACCGAGCAGGATACGCAGTATTTT
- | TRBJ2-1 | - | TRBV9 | CASSLKRATTNEQFF | TGTGCCAGCAGCTTAAAGCGGGCCACAACAAATGAGCAGTTCTTC
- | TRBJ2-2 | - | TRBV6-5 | CASSYYIGNTGELFF | TGTGCCAGCAGTTACTACATCGGTAACACCGGGGAGCTGTTTTTT